The sample holds a few counts of the clone carrying this T cell receptor (beta chain). The antigen is undetermined. The template was genomic DNA from peripheral blood, not RNA. Trimming removed 1 base from V and 2 bases from J, with 14 bases in between. The CDR3 covers 15 residues. Germline assignment: CDR1 GTSNPN and CDR2 SVGIG (reference sequence). These data belong to a study of T cell repertoires in aging, cancer and after chemotherapy. In the study overall: Six age groups, ranging from 30 or younger to 70 or older, included the donors. Over several months to years, re-sampled healthy donor repertoires clearly shared clones. Whole-study findings and limits: No conclusions about immunological memory after chemotherapy can be drawn from the repertoire data.

TRB rearrangements spanning V, D and J were amplified using mixed TRB-A/B primers. TCRdb processed the multiplex PCR reads anew with MiXCR; each CDR3 protein has one entry. The table has 10,000 to 12,000 distinct CDR3 sequences, more than 30% seen once; the top ten hold 2.5% to 3.5%. The source is a human donor in good health. V and J are TRBV30 and TRBJ1-1; D not certain. Sequencing was done on a sample of blood. The CDR3, as DNA: TGTGCCTGGAGTGCCGGTCTGAGGGAAAACACTGAAGCTTTCTTT. This codes for CAWSAGLRENTEAFF.